A selection of T cell receptor beta chains follows, all from one sample in a study of blood T cell repertoires in COVID-19. Sequencing used immunoSEQ multiplex PCR; TCRdb keeps in-frame clones, though not all of them. The sample holds approximately 26,000 clones, around 79% seen once. Sequencing input: peripheral blood. All receptors come from an elderly man with active or convalescent COVID-19. CDR3s include the opening cysteine and the closing phenylalanine or tryptophan. The order of the fields is V gene, CDR3 length, D gene, clone size, J gene, CDR3 protein, CDR3 DNA. D genes are given only for firm matches. Where a row states a size, it is once, few, many or the class of an expanded clone; other rows omit it.

v_gene: TRBV7-2; len: 16; d_gene: NA; abundance: once; j_gene: TRBJ2-3; CDR3aa: CASSLLWQASTDTQYF; CDR3nt: TGTGCCAGCAGCTTATTGTGGCAGGCGAGCACAGATACGCAGTATTTT
v_gene: TRBV6-4; len: 13; d_gene: NA; abundance: few; j_gene: TRBJ2-1; CDR3aa: CASRRAGDNEQFF; CDR3nt: TGTGCCAGCAGAAGGGCAGGGGACAATGAGCAGTTCTTC
v_gene: TRBV28; len: 15; d_gene: NA; abundance: once; j_gene: TRBJ2-7; CDR3aa: CASSLYGASEDEQYF; CDR3nt: TGTGCCAGCAGTTTATATGGGGCCTCAGAGGACGAGCAGTACTTC
v_gene: TRBV4-1; len: 14; d_gene: TRBD2; abundance: few; j_gene: TRBJ2-7; CDR3aa: CASSQDERGYEQYF; CDR3nt: TGCGCCAGCAGCCAAGATGAGCGGGGCTACGAGCAGTACTTC
v_gene: TRBV5-1; len: 14; d_gene: NA; abundance: NA; j_gene: TRBJ2-5; CDR3aa: CASSLGQAEETQYF; CDR3nt: TGCGCCAGCAGCTTGGGGCAGGCAGAAGAGACCCAGTACTTC
v_gene: TRBV3-1/TRBV3-2; len: 15; d_gene: NA; abundance: NA; j_gene: TRBJ1-1; CDR3aa: CASRKTRTTNTEAFF; CDR3nt: TGTGCCAGCAGGAAGACCCGGACAACAAACACTGAAGCTTTCTTT
v_gene: TRBV27; len: 14; d_gene: NA; abundance: NA; j_gene: TRBJ1-2; CDR3aa: CASRTGGPNYGYTF; CDR3nt: TGTGCCAGCAGGACGGGGGGGCCGAACTATGGCTACACCTTC
v_gene: TRBV4-1; len: 16; d_gene: NA; abundance: NA; j_gene: TRBJ2-3; CDR3aa: CASSARLGSGTDTQYF; CDR3nt: TGCGCCAGCAGTGCAAGGCTGGGGAGTGGCACAGATACGCAGTATTTT
v_gene: TRBV6-5; len: 15; d_gene: NA; abundance: once; j_gene: TRBJ2-5; CDR3aa: CASSYLRGGQETQYF; CDR3nt: TGTGCCAGCAGTTACTTGCGGGGAGGCCAAGAGACCCAGTACTTC
v_gene: TRBV6-5; len: 16; d_gene: NA; abundance: NA; j_gene: TRBJ1-1; CDR3aa: CASSYKTTGLNTEAFF; CDR3nt: TGTGCCAGCAGTTACAAGACAACAGGCCTGAACACTGAAGCTTTCTTT
v_gene: TRBV28; len: 14; d_gene: NA; abundance: NA; j_gene: TRBJ2-3; CDR3aa: CASSPTLRTDTQYF; CDR3nt: TGTGCCAGCAGCCCTACTCTCCGCACAGATACGCAGTATTTT
v_gene: TRBV4-2; len: 12; d_gene: NA; abundance: NA; j_gene: TRBJ2-1; CDR3aa: CASSQRRLEQFF; CDR3nt: TGTGCCAGCAGCCAACGGAGACTAGAGCAGTTCTTC
v_gene: TRBV19; len: 15; d_gene: TRBD2; abundance: NA; j_gene: TRBJ2-3; CDR3aa: CASSIERGSTDTQYF; CDR3nt: TGTGCCAGTAGTATCGAGCGGGGAAGCACAGATACGCAGTATTTT
v_gene: TRBV25-1; len: 14; d_gene: NA; abundance: NA; j_gene: TRBJ2-7; CDR3aa: CASRPLWGGHEQYF; CDR3nt: TGTGCCAGCAGACCCCTATGGGGAGGCCACGAGCAGTACTTC
v_gene: TRBV2; len: 19; d_gene: TRBD1; abundance: NA; j_gene: TRBJ1-5; CDR3aa: CASSEARWGQSLFRQPQHF; CDR3nt: TGTGCCAGCAGTGAAGCGCGTTGGGGACAGTCCCTTTTCAGGCAGCCCCAGCATTTT
v_gene: TRBV7-9; len: 13; d_gene: NA; abundance: NA; j_gene: TRBJ1-1; CDR3aa: CASRGEANTEAFF; CDR3nt: TGTGCCAGCCGGGGGGAGGCGAACACTGAAGCTTTCTTT
v_gene: TRBV7-9; len: 16; d_gene: NA; abundance: NA; j_gene: TRBJ1-4; CDR3aa: CASSLAPFATNEKLFF; CDR3nt: TGTGCCAGCAGCCTAGCTCCATTTGCAACTAATGAAAAACTGTTTTTT
v_gene: TRBV18; len: 16; d_gene: TRBD2; abundance: NA; j_gene: TRBJ2-7; CDR3aa: CASSPGLAGELYEQYF; CDR3nt: TGTGCCAGCTCACCGGGACTAGCGGGAGAATTATACGAGCAGTACTTC
v_gene: TRBV10-3; len: 14; d_gene: NA; abundance: few; j_gene: TRBJ1-5; CDR3aa: CAISDLSSNQPQHF; CDR3nt: TGTGCCATCAGTGACTTATCCAGCAATCAGCCCCAGCATTTT
v_gene: TRBV9; len: 16; d_gene: NA; abundance: NA; j_gene: TRBJ2-1; CDR3aa: CASSVASGLFNNEQFF; CDR3nt: TGTGCCAGCAGCGTAGCTTCAGGGTTGTTCAACAATGAGCAGTTCTTC
v_gene: TRBV29-1; len: 12; d_gene: NA; abundance: NA; j_gene: TRBJ2-7; CDR3aa: CSVFSTGPEQYF; CDR3nt: TGCAGCGTCTTCTCGACAGGTCCCGAGCAGTACTTC
v_gene: TRBV3-1/TRBV3-2; len: 18; d_gene: NA; abundance: NA; j_gene: TRBJ1-4; CDR3aa: CASNPPINRTGPNEKLFF; CDR3nt: TGTGCCAGCAACCCCCCCATAAACCGAACAGGGCCTAATGAAAAACTGTTTTTT
v_gene: TRBV9; len: 13; d_gene: NA; abundance: once; j_gene: TRBJ1-1; CDR3aa: CASSPHVNTEAFF; CDR3nt: TGTGCCAGCAGCCCCCATGTGAACACTGAAGCTTTCTTT
v_gene: TRBV19; len: 16; d_gene: NA; abundance: NA; j_gene: TRBJ1-5; CDR3aa: CASSIVQGRGDQPQHF; CDR3nt: TGTGCCAGTAGTATCGTCCAGGGTCGAGGCGATCAGCCCCAGCATTTT
v_gene: TRBV7-6; len: 14; d_gene: NA; abundance: once; j_gene: TRBJ2-7; CDR3aa: CASSLLESSYEQYF; CDR3nt: TGTGCCAGCAGCTTACTGGAGAGCTCCTACGAGCAGTACTTC
v_gene: TRBV2; len: 14; d_gene: TRBD2; abundance: NA; j_gene: TRBJ2-2; CDR3aa: CASSLGTTAGELFF; CDR3nt: TGTGCCAGCAGCCTTGGGACTACAGCCGGGGAGCTGTTTTTT
v_gene: TRBV27; len: 16; d_gene: TRBD1; abundance: NA; j_gene: TRBJ2-7; CDR3aa: CASSSPRQGGSYEQYF; CDR3nt: TGTGCCAGCAGTTCCCCAAGACAGGGCGGCTCCTACGAGCAGTACTTC
v_gene: TRBV2; len: 14; d_gene: TRBD1; abundance: once; j_gene: TRBJ2-6; CDR3aa: CASTGGGGANVLTF; CDR3nt: TGTGCCAGCACAGGGGGCGGTGGGGCCAACGTCCTGACTTTC
v_gene: TRBV5-4; len: 16; d_gene: TRBD1; abundance: NA; j_gene: TRBJ2-4; CDR3aa: CASSPPGQLAKNIQYF; CDR3nt: TGTGCCAGCAGCCCACCGGGACAGCTAGCCAAAAACATTCAGTACTTC
v_gene: TRBV10-1; len: 12; d_gene: NA; abundance: NA; j_gene: TRBJ1-1; CDR3aa: CASKGGLAEAFF; CDR3nt: TGCGCCAGCAAGGGAGGGTTGGCTGAAGCTTTCTTT
v_gene: TRBV14; len: 13; d_gene: NA; abundance: NA; j_gene: TRBJ2-7; CDR3aa: CASSQWNGGEQYF; CDR3nt: TGTGCCAGCAGCCAATGGAACGGAGGCGAGCAGTACTTC
v_gene: TRBV6-2/TRBV6-3; len: 16; d_gene: TRBD2; abundance: NA; j_gene: TRBJ2-5; CDR3aa: CASSYTGLAGSETQYF; CDR3nt: TGTGCCAGCAGTTACACCGGACTAGCGGGGTCAGAGACCCAGTACTTC
v_gene: TRBV4-3; len: 16; d_gene: TRBD1; abundance: NA; j_gene: TRBJ1-2; CDR3aa: CASSLSADGTGGGYTF; CDR3nt: TGCGCCAGCAGCCTCTCCGCCGACGGGACAGGGGGAGGCTACACCTTC
v_gene: TRBV2; len: 16; d_gene: TRBD2; abundance: NA; j_gene: TRBJ2-3; CDR3aa: CASNEGAGGVTDTQYF; CDR3nt: TGTGCCAGCAACGAAGGGGCGGGAGGGGTCACAGATACGCAGTATTTT
v_gene: TRBV9; len: 16; d_gene: NA; abundance: NA; j_gene: TRBJ2-2; CDR3aa: CASSVTGWGNTGELFF; CDR3nt: TGTGCCAGCAGCGTTACGGGGTGGGGAAACACCGGGGAGCTGTTTTTT
v_gene: TRBV7-2; len: 15; d_gene: TRBD1; abundance: NA; j_gene: TRBJ1-3; CDR3aa: CASSQGQSSGNTIYF; CDR3nt: TGTGCCAGCAGCCAGGGACAGAGCTCTGGAAACACCATATATTTT
v_gene: TRBV19; len: 13; d_gene: NA; abundance: NA; j_gene: TRBJ1-6; CDR3aa: CASSNRQNSPLHF; CDR3nt: TGTGCCAGTAGTAACAGACAGAATTCACCCCTCCACTTT
v_gene: TRBV7-2; len: 15; d_gene: NA; abundance: NA; j_gene: TRBJ1-1; CDR3aa: CASSFRVTSNTEAFF; CDR3nt: TGTGCCAGCAGCTTCAGGGTTACCTCGAACACTGAAGCTTTCTTT
v_gene: TRBV20-1; len: 14; d_gene: TRBD2; abundance: NA; j_gene: TRBJ2-5; CDR3aa: CSASRLAGQETQYF; CDR3nt: TGCAGTGCTAGTCGTCTAGCGGGACAAGAGACCCAGTACTTC
v_gene: TRBV2; len: 15; d_gene: NA; abundance: few; j_gene: TRBJ1-4; CDR3aa: CASSANRDANEKLFF; CDR3nt: TGTGCCAGCAGTGCAAACAGAGATGCTAATGAAAAACTGTTTTTT
v_gene: TRBV19; len: 14; d_gene: NA; abundance: NA; j_gene: TRBJ2-1; CDR3aa: CASSISWGNNEQFF; CDR3nt: TGTGCCAGTAGTATTTCTTGGGGCAACAATGAGCAGTTCTTC
v_gene: TRBV19; len: 14; d_gene: NA; abundance: NA; j_gene: TRBJ1-5; CDR3aa: CASSINSFNQPQHF; CDR3nt: TGTGCCAGTAGTATAAACAGTTTCAATCAGCCCCAGCATTTT
v_gene: TRBV7-2; len: 12; d_gene: NA; abundance: NA; j_gene: TRBJ1-5; CDR3aa: CASSSLREPQHF; CDR3nt: TGTGCCAGCAGCTCTCTTCGGGAGCCCCAGCATTTT
v_gene: TRBV3-1/TRBV3-2; len: 16; d_gene: TRBD1; abundance: NA; j_gene: TRBJ1-1; CDR3aa: CASTRRGQTGGTEAFF; CDR3nt: TGTGCCAGCACCCGAAGGGGACAGACAGGGGGCACTGAAGCTTTCTTT
v_gene: TRBV11-2; len: 15; d_gene: TRBD2; abundance: NA; j_gene: TRBJ2-7; CDR3aa: CASRAGTSGNYEQYF; CDR3nt: TGTGCCAGCAGAGCAGGGACTAGCGGGAACTACGAGCAGTACTTC
v_gene: TRBV7-9; len: 15; d_gene: NA; abundance: NA; j_gene: TRBJ2-5; CDR3aa: CASSYGQSDQETQYF; CDR3nt: TGTGCCAGCAGCTACGGACAGTCAGATCAAGAGACCCAGTACTTC
v_gene: TRBV5-5; len: 18; d_gene: TRBD1; abundance: few; j_gene: TRBJ1-2; CDR3aa: CASSLGGTGSPLNYGYTF; CDR3nt: TGTGCCAGCAGCTTGGGGGGGACAGGGTCCCCCCTCAACTATGGCTACACCTTC
v_gene: TRBV5-1; len: 13; d_gene: NA; abundance: NA; j_gene: TRBJ2-7; CDR3aa: CATRSDSSYEQYF; CDR3nt: TGCGCCACCAGATCGGACAGCTCCTACGAGCAGTACTTC
v_gene: TRBV6-4; len: 15; d_gene: NA; abundance: NA; j_gene: TRBJ1-2; CDR3aa: CASSDSGQGSYGYTF; CDR3nt: TGTGCCAGCAGTGACTCGGGGCAGGGAAGTTATGGCTACACCTTC
v_gene: TRBV3-1/TRBV3-2; len: 16; d_gene: TRBD2; abundance: NA; j_gene: TRBJ2-2; CDR3aa: CASSYQPGLETGELFF; CDR3nt: TGTGCCAGCAGCTATCAACCGGGACTAGAGACCGGGGAGCTGTTTTTT
v_gene: TRBV6-4; len: 14; d_gene: TRBD2; abundance: NA; j_gene: TRBJ2-2; CDR3aa: CASSSGRNTGELFF; CDR3nt: TGTGCCAGCAGTAGCGGGAGGAACACCGGGGAGCTGTTTTTT
v_gene: TRBV19; len: 15; d_gene: NA; abundance: NA; j_gene: TRBJ1-3; CDR3aa: CASKRQPYSGNTIYF; CDR3nt: TGTGCCAGTAAGAGGCAGCCGTACTCTGGAAACACCATATATTTT
v_gene: TRBV28; len: 16; d_gene: TRBD2; abundance: NA; j_gene: TRBJ2-7; CDR3aa: CASRELAGGSSYEQYF; CDR3nt: TGTGCCAGCAGGGAGCTAGCGGGAGGATCGAGCTACGAGCAGTACTTC
v_gene: TRBV6-6; len: 15; d_gene: NA; abundance: NA; j_gene: TRBJ2-2; CDR3aa: CATQREGGITGELFF; CDR3nt: TGTGCCACCCAGCGAGAAGGGGGTATCACCGGGGAGCTGTTTTTT
v_gene: TRBV6-6; len: 13; d_gene: NA; abundance: once; j_gene: TRBJ1-1; CDR3aa: CASIRSLGTEAFF; CDR3nt: TGTGCCAGCATTAGGTCACTCGGGACTGAAGCTTTCTTT